These 20 T cell receptor beta chains were sequenced from one sample in a study of cytomegalovirus exposure and HLA in healthy donors. Use of 60 Vbeta and 13 Jbeta primers characterized the PCR. The assay was immunoSEQ multiplex PCR, and TCRdb's table has in-frame clones only and misses some. The sample includes 190,000 or so clones, around 81% of them seen just once. Sequencing used PBMCs. All receptors derive from a woman aged 50 to 60 in good health and CMV-seropositive.

This clone was observed a handful of times. The chain employs TRBV5-6 and TRBJ1-2; TRBD1 aligns across 12 bases. Looked up from germline, CDR1 is SGHDT and CDR2 is YYEEEE. The V segment lost 4 bases and the J segment 4 bases; nucleotides outside the gene matches: 5. This CDR3 spans 15 amino acids. The CDR3 spells CASSPGTGGTYGYTF. The CDR3 nucleotides are TGTGCCAGCAGCCCGGGGACAGGGGGCACCTATGGCTACACCTTC. The full variable domain, its missing parts supplied by reference TRBV5-6 and TRBJ1-2, is DAGVTQSPTHLIKTRGQQVTLRCSPKSGHDTVSWYQQALGQGPQFIFQYYEEEERQRGNFPDRFSGHQFPNYSSELNVNALLLGDSALYLCASSPGTGGTYGYTFGSGTRLTVV.

The chain joins TRBV27 to TRBJ2-2; the match to TRBD1 covers 7 bases. The V segment lost 0 bases and the J segment 4 bases; nucleotides outside the gene matches: 2. This CDR3 has 15 residues. The germline V gene has CDR1 MNHEY and CDR2 SMNVEV (reference sequence). CDR3 bases: TGTGCCAGCAGTTTATCAGGGGGCACCACCGGGGAGCTGTTTTTT. Translation: CASSLSGGTTGELFF.

The chain uses TRBV15 and TRBJ2-5, with TRBD1 matching 8 bases. V shed 4 bases and J 2 bases; nucleotides not matched to a gene: 3. Germline CDR1 reads LNHNV; CDR2 reads YYDKDF (reference sequence). This CDR3 region has 14 residues. This CDR3 is CATSNRDRQETQYF. CDR3 in DNA: TGTGCCACCAGCAACCGGGACAGGCAAGAGACCCAGTACTTC. The full variable domain, in which reference TRBV15 and TRBJ2-5 provide the parts outside the CDR3, is DAMVIQNPRYQVTQFGKPVTLSCSQTLNHNVMYWYQQKSSQAPKLLFHYYDKDFNNEADTPDNFQSRRPNTSFCFLDIRSPGLGDTAMYLCATSNRDRQETQYFGPGTRLLVL.

This clone was seen just once. This rearrangement joins TRBV7-2 to TRBJ1-2; TRBD1 agrees at 7 bases. The CDR3 has 16 amino acids. CDR1 is SGHTA, CDR2 FQGNSA, per germline. The V gene end was trimmed by 1 base and the J gene end by 2 bases; junction bases not matched to a gene: 7. The CDR3 reads CASSLVGGTNNYGYTF. As DNA, the CDR3 is TGTGCCAGCAGCTTAGTAGGGGGCACTAACAACTATGGCTACACCTTC.

The genes are TRBV29-1 and TRBJ2-3; weak D call: TRBD2 (6 bases). This CDR3 has 12 residues. In germline, CDR1 is SQVTM, CDR2 ANQGSEA. The DNA of the CDR3 is TGCACTGCTTTGATGGGGGGAGATACGCAGTATTTT. As protein: CTALMGGDTQYF.

The chain recombines TRBV7-2 with TRBJ2-7, with 10 bases matching TRBD1. The CDR3 runs to 16 residues. V trimming: 5 bases; J trimming: 2 bases; junction bases outside the gene matches: 9. The germline V gene has CDR1 SGHTA and CDR2 FQGNSA. CDR3 nucleotides: TGTGCCAGCAGCCCCGACCGGGACAGGGGAACCTACGAGCAGTACTTC. This codes for CASSPDRDRGTYEQYF.

The V gene is TRBV10-2, the J gene TRBJ1-1; the D is unclear. The CDR3 length is 14 residues. Per the germline V gene, CDR1 is WSHSY and CDR2 is SAAADI. Trimming pared 3 bases from V and 1 base from J, leaving 9 bases between. CDR3: CASSDGGWNTEAFF. Here the CDR3 DNA reads TGCGCCAGCAGTGATGGAGGGTGGAACACTGAAGCTTTCTTT.

V usage is TRBV30 and J usage is TRBJ2-7; TRBD1 aligns across 9 bases. V was pared by 4 bases and J by 7 bases, with 5 bases of the junction left unmatched. CDR1 and CDR2 (germline): GTSNPN, SVGIG (reference sequence). This CDR3 comprises 12 residues. Here the CDR3 reads CAWKQGAGEQYF. The DNA of the CDR3 is TGTGCCTGGAAACAGGGGGCGGGAGAGCAGTACTTC.

The chain couples TRBV5-1 to TRBJ1-2; D unclear. The ends were cut back, 0 bases at V and 5 bases at J, with 11 bases in the middle. Germline values: CDR1 SGHRS, CDR2 YFSETQ. The CDR3 is 14 residues long. In nucleotides, the CDR3 is TGCGCCAGCAGCTTGGCCGGTAGACTGTATGGCTACACCTTC. Translating it yields CASSLAGRLYGYTF.

V is TRBV9 and J is TRBJ1-1; D possibly corresponds to TRBD1 (6 bases). V was shortened by 4 bases and J by 3 bases, with 19 bases between the two germline ends. This CDR3 is built from 16 residues. Germline values: CDR1 SGDLS, CDR2 YYNGEE. CDR3 sequence: CASSPQQGGRHTEAFF. CDR3 sequence (DNA): TGTGCCAGCAGCCCCCAACAAGGGGGACGCCACACTGAAGCTTTCTTT.

V gene TRBV27 combines with J gene TRBJ1-5; 8 nucleotides align to TRBD1. CDR1 and CDR2 (germline): MNHEY, SMNVEV (reference sequence). The CDR3 totals 14 residues. V gave up 3 bases and J gave up 2 bases; unmatched junction bases: 0. The CDR3 DNA reads as TGTGCCAGCAGTTTGGGACAGGGCAATCAGCCCCAGCATTTT. Protein: CASSLGQGNQPQHF.

The count of this clone is one. The V and J genes are TRBV2 and TRBJ1-5; perhaps TRBD1 as D (5 bases). CDR3 length equals 15 residues. CDR1 and CDR2 (germline): SNHLY, FYNNEI. The V and J ends lost 2 bases and 2 bases respectively, with 10 bases between them. CDR3 nucleotides: TGTGCCAGCAGTGAATCCGCGGGGGGCAATCAGCCCCAGCATTTT. This translates into CASSESAGGNQPQHF.

For the CDR3, the DNA is TGTGCCTGGCCACTAGGTACCGGGGAGCTGTTTTTT. Amino acids: CAWPLGTGELFF. The gene calls are TRBV30 and TRBJ1-3, with a weak D call TRBD2 (5 bases). The J call may not be correct, given that the DNA end is closer to TRBJ2-2. The CDR3 loop spans 12 amino acids. Germline CDR1 GTSNPN, CDR2 SVGIG (reference sequence).

This chain connects TRBV4-1 to TRBJ2-2; D might be TRBD2 (6 bases). V lost 4 bases, J lost 1 base, and 7 bases lay in between. The CDR3 contains 14 residues. Germline loops: CDR1 MGHRA, CDR2 YSYEKL. The CDR3 spells CASSLGGNTGELFF. CDR3 DNA: TGCGCCAGCAGCCTCGGGGGGAACACCGGGGAGCTGTTTTTT.

As regards this clone: Germline and junction disagree at one end, which may indicate a read error. The rearrangement uses TRBV5-1 and TRBJ2-7; 9 bases are shared with TRBD1. The CDR3 loop spans 13 amino acids. Germline CDR1 reads SGHRS; CDR2 reads YFSETQ. CDR3 sequence reads: CASSSAGTGTFSF. In nucleotides, the CDR3 is TGCGCCAGCAGCTCTGCCGGGACAGGGACTTTCAGCTTC.

V usage is TRBV5-1 and J usage is TRBJ2-1; 13 nucleotides align to TRBD2. Germline CDR1 reads SGHRS; CDR2 reads YFSETQ. J was trimmed by 10 bases and V by 2 bases; bases with no gene match: 6. There are 15 residues in the CDR3. The DNA for the CDR3 is TGCGCCAGCAGCTTCTCACTAGCGGGGGGGCAGGAGCAGTTCTTC. Protein product: CASSFSLAGGQEQFF.

A single count supports this clone. The chain carries TRBV13 and TRBJ2-4, with D maybe TRBD1 (6 bases). Germline CDR1 PRHDT, CDR2 FYEKMQ (reference sequence). Trimming took off 3 bases at V and 7 bases at J, with 22 bases between the two ends. The CDR3 covers 17 residues. CDR3 sequence reads: CASSLFVEVGQGNIQYF. The CDR3 DNA follows: TGTGCCAGCAGCTTGTTCGTCGAAGTAGGTCAGGGGAACATTCAGTACTTC.

V and J are TRBV4-1 and TRBJ1-5, with D unresolved. There are 15 residues in the CDR3. Trimming took 6 bases from V and 4 from J, leaving 16 bases between them. CDR1 and CDR2 (germline): MGHRA, YSYEKL. CDR3: CASRMIGEKNQPQHF. The CDR3, as DNA: TGCGCCAGCAGGATGATCGGGGAAAAAAATCAGCCCCAGCATTTT.

The rearrangement links TRBV28 to TRBJ2-5; 9 nucleotides align to TRBD2. V lost 2 bases and J lost 5; bases outside the gene matches: 9. In germline, CDR1 is MDHEN, CDR2 SYDVKM. The CDR3 is 16 amino acids. The chain's CDR3 is CASSLGGGGAGETQYF. CDR3 coding DNA: TGTGCCAGCAGTTTAGGGGGCGGGGGGGCCGGTGAGACCCAGTACTTC.

J is TRBJ1-2 and V is TRBV6-1; 8 bases align to TRBD1. Germline CDR1 is MNHNS and CDR2 is SASEGT. This CDR3 comprises 17 residues. The V segment lost 2 bases and the J segment 4 bases; nucleotides outside the gene matches: 12. Here the CDR3 DNA reads TGTGCCAGCAGTGAATTAGGGTGGCAGGGGGCCCTCTATGGCTACACCTTC. Its translation is CASSELGWQGALYGYTF.